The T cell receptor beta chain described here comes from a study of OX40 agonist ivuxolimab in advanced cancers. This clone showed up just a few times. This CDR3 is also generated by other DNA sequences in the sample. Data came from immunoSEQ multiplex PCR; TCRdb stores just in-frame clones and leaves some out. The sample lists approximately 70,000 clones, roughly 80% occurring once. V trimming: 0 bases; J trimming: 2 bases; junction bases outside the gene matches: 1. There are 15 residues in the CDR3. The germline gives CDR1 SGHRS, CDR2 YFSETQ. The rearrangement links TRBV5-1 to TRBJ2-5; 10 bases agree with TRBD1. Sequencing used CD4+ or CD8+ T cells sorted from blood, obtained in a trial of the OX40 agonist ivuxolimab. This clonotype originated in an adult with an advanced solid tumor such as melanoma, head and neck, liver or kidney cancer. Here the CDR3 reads CASSLGTGGQETQYF. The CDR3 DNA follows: TGCGCCAGCAGCTTGGGGACAGGGGGACAAGAGACCCAGTACTTC.